This TCR beta chain stems from a study of CD8+CD57+ T cells in acquired aplastic anemia. Across the study: DNA recovered from sorted CD4+ and CD8+ cells had a mean of about 3 ug. CD4+ cells from healthy donors averaged about 10 million reads. Notes on the study in general: No significant difference in CD8+ Simpson's diversity was found between patients and controls.

On this clonotype itself: Its antigen is currently unknown.

The length of the CDR3 is 15 residues. Looked up from germline, CDR1 is SGHTA and CDR2 is FQGNSA. Trimming took 5 bases from V and 10 from J, leaving 24 bases between them. TCR beta VDJ and CDR3 profiles were obtained from a genomic DNA template. TCRdb reanalysed the reads using MiXCR and keeps one entry per CDR3 protein. The sample records hundreds of thousands of distinct CDR3 sequences, 55% to 70% being singletons. Sequencing was done on a sample of sorted CD4+, CD8+, or CD8+CD57+ T cells (not recorded which) from PBMCs. The rearrangement uses TRBV7-2 and TRBJ2-7, with a weak D call TRBD1 (6 bases). The clonotype originates from a human donor in good health, serving as a control. CDR3 protein: CASSTSRDTEAVQYF. CDR3 sequence (DNA): TGTGCCAGCAGCACCTCACGGGACACTGAAGCTGTACAGTACTTC. Using reference TRBV7-2 and TRBJ2-7 for the parts outside the CDR3, the full variable domain is GAGVSQSPSNKVTEKGKDVELRCDPISGHTALYWYRQSLGQGLEFLIYFQGNSAPDKSGLPSDRFSAERTGGSVSTLTIQRTQQEDSAVYLCASSTSRDTEAVQYFGPGTRLTVT.